Below are 25 T cell receptor beta chains sequenced from a single sample in a study of identical twins. TCRdb ran MiXCR on the 5' RACE reads and lists one entry per CDR3 protein. The data show some 460,000 distinct CDR3 sequences, 13% to 15% seen once. These data were also reused for a study on yellow fever vaccine responses in identical twins.

Sequencing used CD4+ T cells sorted from blood. The receptors derive from a woman under 30 in good health.

This clonotype has more than one count but fewer than ten. The rearrangement links TRBV7-9 to TRBJ1-2, with D possibly matching TRBD1 (5 bases). The V end lost 5 bases, the J end lost 4 bases, and 14 bases lay between the germline ends. The germline V gene has CDR1 SEHNR and CDR2 FQNEAQ (reference sequence). This CDR3 is built from 14 residues. For the CDR3, the DNA is TGTGCCAGCAGCCTAGGTGCAGGGATCTATGGCTACACCTTC. This encodes CASSLGAGIYGYTF.

This clonotype was seen more than once but under ten times. The chain is built from TRBV9 and TRBJ2-1, with D unresolved. This CDR3 spans 13 amino acids. The germline V gene encodes CDR1 SGDLS and CDR2 YYNGEE. The V gene lost 0 bases and the J gene lost 8 bases, with 9 bases spanning the gap. The CDR3 loop is CASSVGVLYEQFF. CDR3 DNA: TGTGCCAGCAGCGTAGGCGTGCTGTATGAGCAGTTCTTC.

The chain is built from TRBV10-3 and TRBJ2-7; tentative D call: TRBD1 (5 bases). Trimming cost V 4 bases and J 2 bases, with 12 bases left between them. The CDR3 extends over 14 amino acids. The germline gives CDR1 ENHRY, CDR2 SYGVKD. In DNA, the CDR3 is TGTGCCATCAGTGCAAGCGACAGAACCTACGAGCAGTACTTC. Its translation: CAISASDRTYEQYF.

This clonotype was counted a few times. V gene TRBV24-1 combines with J gene TRBJ2-7; D is perhaps TRBD2 (5 bases). The CDR3 extends over 14 amino acids. V was clipped by 4 bases and J by 3 bases, with 12 bases between them. Germline V gene data show CDR1 as KGHDR and CDR2 as SFDVKD. CDR3 protein: CATSDPETNYEQYF. The CDR3 DNA reads TGTGCCACCAGTGACCCCGAGACTAACTACGAGCAGTACTTC.

The chain recombines TRBV4-1 with TRBJ2-5; 8 nucleotides match TRBD1. The CDR3 runs 14 residues. Trimming cost V 1 base and J 5 bases; bases outside gene matches: 3. The germline CDR1 and CDR2 sequences are MGHRA and YSYEKL. The CDR3 DNA is TGCGCCAGCAGCCAAGTACAGGGGGTGGAGACCCAGTACTTC. Translated, it gives CASSQVQGVETQYF.

This clonotype was seen only a few times. The V and J genes are TRBV7-2 and TRBJ2-3; D is unclear. Germline assignment: CDR1 SGHTA and CDR2 FQGNSA. Trimming removed 5 bases from V and 6 bases from J, with 12 bases in between. The length of the CDR3 is 13 residues. This CDR3 is CASSAARGDTQYF. Written as DNA, the CDR3 is TGTGCCAGCAGCGCGGCTCGCGGTGATACGCAGTATTTT.

This chain connects TRBV6-2 or TRBV6-3 to TRBJ2-7, with a possible D match to TRBD1 (6 bases). The CDR3 loop spans 12 amino acids. Per the germline V gene, CDR1 is MNHEY and CDR2 is SVGEGT. The V gene lost 0 bases and the J gene lost 13 bases, with 13 bases spanning the gap. The CDR3 DNA reads TGTGCCAGCAGTTACTCGGGGCAGGGGATATACTTC. Translated, it gives CASSYSGQGIYF.

The CDR3 loop is CASRSAALGTYEQYF. The CDR3 DNA sequence: TGTGCCAGTAGGTCAGCAGCCTTAGGAACCTACGAGCAGTACTTC. The chain joins TRBV19 to TRBJ2-7; D is ambiguous. CDR1 is LNHDA, CDR2 SQIVND, per germline (reference sequence). The length of the CDR3 is 15 residues. V was cut by 6 bases and J by 2 bases, with 17 bases left in between.

The sample holds a few counts of this clonotype. The chain carries TRBV3-1 and TRBJ2-1; 9 bases agree with TRBD2. Germline CDR1 LGHDT, CDR2 YNNKEL (reference sequence). V lost 5 bases to trimming and J lost 3 bases; unmatched junction nucleotides: 5. There are 15 residues in the CDR3. DNA for the CDR3: TGTGCCAGCAGCTTAGCGGGAGACTACTACAATGAGCAGTTCTTC. This gives the protein CASSLAGDYYNEQFF.

This clonotype was observed a handful of times. The V gene is TRBV6-1, the J gene TRBJ1-1, with TRBD1 identical over 9 bases. This CDR3 has 15 residues. The trim removed 6 bases at V and 3 bases at J, leaving 8 bases unmatched. Germline CDR1 is MNHNS and CDR2 is SASEGT. Here the CDR3 reads CASRRSRDRDTEAFF. CDR3 nucleotide sequence: TGTGCCAGCAGACGAAGCAGGGACAGGGACACTGAAGCTTTCTTT.

The chain carries TRBV6-2 or TRBV6-3 and TRBJ2-7; 9 bases fit TRBD1. The CDR3 extends over 15 amino acids. V lost 4 bases and J lost 3; bases outside the gene matches: 7. Per germline, CDR1 MNHEY and CDR2 SVGEGT. The CDR3 spells CASSSWDRAVYEQYF. CDR3 nucleotides: TGTGCCAGCAGTTCCTGGGACAGGGCCGTCTACGAGCAGTACTTC.

This clonotype has just one count. This chain connects TRBV5-1 to TRBJ2-5; 9 bases are shared with TRBD1. CDR1 and CDR2 (germline): SGHRS, YFSETQ. This CDR3 comprises 15 residues. Losses at the gene ends were 0 bases for V and 5 bases for J; bases not matched to a gene: 5. The CDR3 loop reads CASSLGTGARETQYF. Here the CDR3 DNA reads TGCGCCAGCAGCTTGGGGACAGGGGCCAGGGAGACCCAGTACTTC. The entire variable domain, with the rest obtained from reference TRBV5-1 and TRBJ2-5, is as follows: KAGVTQTPRYLIKTRGQQVTLSCSPISGHRSVSWYQQTPGQGLQFLFEYFSETQRNKGNFPGRFSGRQFSNSRSEMNVSTLELGDSALYLCASSLGTGARETQYFGPGTRLLVL.

V is TRBV14 and J is TRBJ2-5, with 8 nucleotides matching TRBD1. The germline CDR1 and CDR2 sequences are SGHDN and FVKESK. The CDR3 covers 16 residues. V was pared by 3 bases and J by 0 bases, with 6 bases of the junction left unmatched. CDR3 loop: CASSQRTGRYQETQYF. Written as DNA, the CDR3 is TGTGCCAGCAGCCAGAGGACAGGGAGGTACCAAGAGACCCAGTACTTC.

This clonotype was counted between two and nine times. CDR3 protein: CASSQPGLAGAYEQYF. The DNA of the CDR3 is TGCGCCAGCAGCCAACCCGGACTAGCGGGCGCCTACGAGCAGTACTTC. The chain carries TRBV4-3 and TRBJ2-7; 11 bases align to TRBD2. The CDR3 length is 16 residues. V was clipped by 2 bases and J by 2 bases; unmatched bases: 5. Germline V lookup: CDR1 LGHNA, CDR2 YSLEER.

Here the CDR3 reads CASSLIAGGICFNEQFF. The CDR3 DNA sequence: TGTGCCAGCAGTTTAATAGCGGGGGGGATTTGTTTCAATGAGCAGTTCTTC. The gene calls are TRBV12-3 or TRBV12-4 and TRBJ2-1; 11 bases agree with TRBD2. J gave up 6 bases and V 2 bases, and 9 bases lay outside the gene matches. There are 17 residues in the CDR3.

This clonotype was counted only a few times. This rearrangement joins TRBV27 to TRBJ2-2; D remains unclear. Looked up from germline, CDR1 is MNHEY and CDR2 is SMNVEV (reference sequence). V lost 5 bases and J lost 0, with 13 bases in between. The CDR3 covers 16 residues. The CDR3 is CASSRAVGANTGELFF. Here the CDR3 DNA reads TGTGCCAGCAGTCGGGCGGTAGGTGCGAACACCGGGGAGCTGTTTTTT.

The chain is built from TRBV5-4 and TRBJ2-3; TRBD2 matches 8 bases. In germline, CDR1 is SGHNT, CDR2 YYREEE (reference sequence). J lost 0 bases, V lost 4 bases, and 16 bases had no gene match. The CDR3 consists of 19 residues. This chain's CDR3 is CASSLAGTGAGGSTDTQYF. Here the CDR3 DNA reads TGTGCCAGCAGCCTGGCGGGCACCGGGGCGGGGGGAAGCACAGATACGCAGTATTTT.

The rearrangement uses TRBV28 and TRBJ2-7; 8 bases are a match to TRBD2. The V gene's germline CDR1 is MDHEN and CDR2 SYDVKM. V lost 5 bases, J lost 5 bases, and 14 bases stayed unmatched. CDR3 length equals 16 residues. The DNA of the CDR3 is TGTGCCAGCAGTCCCCTGGGCAGCGGGAGTTCCCACGAGCAGTACTTC. Encoded protein: CASSPLGSGSSHEQYF.

This clonotype has at least ten counts. The chain uses TRBV14 and TRBJ2-3; D ambiguous. The CDR3 extends over 13 amino acids. Germline V lookup: CDR1 SGHDN, CDR2 FVKESK. The V gene lost 6 bases and the J gene lost 4 bases, with 11 bases spanning the gap. Here the CDR3 DNA reads TGTGCCAGCAGAAGCACAGAGCCAGATACGCAGTATTTT. Amino acids: CASRSTEPDTQYF.

The chain couples TRBV4-1 to TRBJ2-2, with a possible D match to TRBD1 (5 bases). Germline V gives CDR1 MGHRA, CDR2 YSYEKL. Trimming pared 5 bases from V and 5 bases from J, leaving 15 bases between. This CDR3 has 15 amino acids. The CDR3 nucleotides are TGCGCCAGCAGCTTCCGGGCAGGGTGGACCGGGGAGCTGTTTTTT. Translating gives CASSFRAGWTGELFF.

This chain joins TRBV7-2 and TRBJ2-1; the match to TRBD2 covers 9 bases. V lost 1 base, J lost 6 bases, and 13 bases stayed unmatched. The CDR3 consists of 18 residues. CDR1 and CDR2 from the germline V gene are SGHTA and FQGNSA. The CDR3 sequence is CASSLGRQAGGPRNEQFF. The CDR3 region has the DNA TGTGCCAGCAGCTTAGGGCGGCAGGCGGGAGGGCCTCGCAATGAGCAGTTCTTC.

This clonotype was detected a few times. J is TRBJ2-7 and V is TRBV13, with a weak D call TRBD2 (5 bases). The V end lost 4 bases, the J end lost 5 bases, and 15 bases lay between the germline ends. Germline values: CDR1 PRHDT, CDR2 FYEKMQ (reference sequence). The length of the CDR3 is 14 residues. The CDR3 loop reads CASSSWERVHEQYF. CDR3 DNA: TGTGCCAGCAGCTCCTGGGAGAGGGTCCACGAGCAGTACTTC. The whole variable domain, remainder taken from reference TRBV13 and TRBJ2-7, is AAGVIQSPRHLIKEKRETATLKCYPIPRHDTVYWYQQGPGQDPQFLISFYEKMQSDKGSIPDRFSAQQFSDYHSELNMSSLELGDSALYFCASSSWERVHEQYFGPGTRLTVT.

This clonotype was found a few times. The chain joins TRBV5-1 to TRBJ2-1, with D maybe TRBD1 (9 bases). The length of the CDR3 is 20 residues. The V end lost 3 bases, the J end lost 0 bases, and 25 bases lay between the germline ends. The germline V gene has CDR1 SGHRS and CDR2 YFSETQ. As DNA, the CDR3 is TGCGCCAGCAGCTCCCCCGGGACAGGGACGAGCGGGAGCTCCTACAATGAGCAGTTCTTC. It codes for CASSSPGTGTSGSSYNEQFF.

The chain is built from TRBV6-2 or TRBV6-3 and TRBJ2-1; 7 positions match TRBD1. The CDR3 covers 12 residues. The germline V gene encodes CDR1 MNHEY and CDR2 SVGEGT. The ends lost 2 bases at V and 11 bases at J; junction bases unmatched: 3. The CDR3 DNA sequence: TGTGCCAGCAGTTACGGGACAGAAAAGCAGTTCTTC. Amino acids: CASSYGTEKQFF.

The rearrangement uses TRBV7-2 and TRBJ2-7; D is uncertain. Germline V CDR1 and CDR2: SGHTA, FQGNSA. The CDR3 spans 11 residues. V dropped 5 bases and J dropped 4 bases, with 6 bases sitting between them. The CDR3 bases are TGTGCCAGCAGCCCCCAATACGAGCAGTACTTC. This gives the protein CASSPQYEQYF.